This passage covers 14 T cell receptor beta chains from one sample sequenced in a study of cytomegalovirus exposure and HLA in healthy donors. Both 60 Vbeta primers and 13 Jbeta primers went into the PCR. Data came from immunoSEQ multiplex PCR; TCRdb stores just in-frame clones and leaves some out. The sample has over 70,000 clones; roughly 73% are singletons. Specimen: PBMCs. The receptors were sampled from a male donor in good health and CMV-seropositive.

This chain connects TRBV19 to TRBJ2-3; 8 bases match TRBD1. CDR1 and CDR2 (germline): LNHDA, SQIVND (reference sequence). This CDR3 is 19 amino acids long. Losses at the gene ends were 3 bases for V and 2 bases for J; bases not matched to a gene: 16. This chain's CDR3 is CASSIKGTGRPGLTDTQYF. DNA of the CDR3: TGTGCCAGTAGTATTAAGGGGACAGGCAGGCCGGGGCTCACAGATACGCAGTATTTT.

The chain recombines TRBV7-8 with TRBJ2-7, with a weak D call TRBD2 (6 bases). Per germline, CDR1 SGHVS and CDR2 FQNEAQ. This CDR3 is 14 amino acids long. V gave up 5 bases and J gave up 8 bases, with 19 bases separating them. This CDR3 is CASSTDGLLVKQYF. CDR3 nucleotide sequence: TGTGCCAGCAGCACCGATGGACTACTCGTCAAGCAGTACTTC.

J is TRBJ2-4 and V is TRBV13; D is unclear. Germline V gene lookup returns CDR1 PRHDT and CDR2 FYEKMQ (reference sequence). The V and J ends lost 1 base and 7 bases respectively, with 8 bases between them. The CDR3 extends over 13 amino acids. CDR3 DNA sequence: TGTGCCAGCAGCTTAGACAAGAGGAACATTCAGTACTTC. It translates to CASSLDKRNIQYF.

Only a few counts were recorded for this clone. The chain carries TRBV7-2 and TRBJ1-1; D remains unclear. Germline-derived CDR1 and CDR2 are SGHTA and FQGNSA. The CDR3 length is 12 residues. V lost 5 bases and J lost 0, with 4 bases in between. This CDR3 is CASSPLNTEAFF. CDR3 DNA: TGTGCCAGCAGCCCCTTGAACACTGAAGCTTTCTTT.

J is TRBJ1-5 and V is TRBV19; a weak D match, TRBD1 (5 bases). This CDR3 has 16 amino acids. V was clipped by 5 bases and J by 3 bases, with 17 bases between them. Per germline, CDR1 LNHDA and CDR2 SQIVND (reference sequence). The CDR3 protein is CASSPRTSRSNQPQHF. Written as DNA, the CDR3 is TGTGCCAGTAGTCCAAGGACATCCAGATCCAATCAGCCCCAGCATTTT.

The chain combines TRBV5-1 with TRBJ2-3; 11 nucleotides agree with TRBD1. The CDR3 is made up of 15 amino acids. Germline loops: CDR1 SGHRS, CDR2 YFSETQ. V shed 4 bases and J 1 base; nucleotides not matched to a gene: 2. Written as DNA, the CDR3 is TGCGCCAGCAGCGCGGGACAGGGGGGCACAGATACGCAGTATTTT. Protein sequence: CASSAGQGGTDTQYF.

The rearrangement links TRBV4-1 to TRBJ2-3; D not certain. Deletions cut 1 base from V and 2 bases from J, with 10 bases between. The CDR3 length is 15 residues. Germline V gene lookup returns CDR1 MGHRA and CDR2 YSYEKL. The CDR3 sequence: CASSQVQSVTDTQYF. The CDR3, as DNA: TGCGCCAGCAGCCAAGTACAAAGCGTCACAGATACGCAGTATTTT.

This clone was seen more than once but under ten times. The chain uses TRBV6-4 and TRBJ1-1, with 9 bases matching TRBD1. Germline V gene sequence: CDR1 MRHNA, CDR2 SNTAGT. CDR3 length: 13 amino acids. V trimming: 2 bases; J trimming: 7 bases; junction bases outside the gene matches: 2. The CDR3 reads CASSDTDRGEAFF. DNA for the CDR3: TGTGCCAGCAGTGACACGGACAGGGGTGAAGCTTTCTTT.

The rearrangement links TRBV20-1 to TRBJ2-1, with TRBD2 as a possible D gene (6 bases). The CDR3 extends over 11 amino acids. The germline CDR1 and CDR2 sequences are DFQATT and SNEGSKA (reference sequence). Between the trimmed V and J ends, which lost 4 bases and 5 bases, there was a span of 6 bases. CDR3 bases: TGCAGTGCTACTAGCGACAATGAGCAGTTCTTC. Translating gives CSATSDNEQFF.

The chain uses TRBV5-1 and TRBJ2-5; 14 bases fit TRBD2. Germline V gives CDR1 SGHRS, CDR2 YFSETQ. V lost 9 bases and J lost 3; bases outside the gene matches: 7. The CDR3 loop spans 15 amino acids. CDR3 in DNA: TGCGCCACCGGACCGGGACTAGCGGGAGAAGAGACCCAGTACTTC. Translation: CATGPGLAGEETQYF.

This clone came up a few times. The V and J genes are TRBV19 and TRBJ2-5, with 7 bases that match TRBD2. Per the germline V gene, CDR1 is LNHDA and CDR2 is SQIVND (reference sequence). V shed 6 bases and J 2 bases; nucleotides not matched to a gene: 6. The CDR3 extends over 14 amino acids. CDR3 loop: CASSLLAEQETQYF. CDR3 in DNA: TGTGCCAGTAGCCTTCTAGCGGAACAAGAGACCCAGTACTTC.

The CDR3 region is CASRSTGGHQPQHF. The CDR3 region has the DNA TGTGCCAGCAGGTCGACAGGGGGTCATCAGCCCCAGCATTTT. The gene calls are TRBV5-4 and TRBJ1-5; 9 bases agree with TRBD1. This CDR3 has 14 residues. V lost 5 bases, J lost 5 bases, and 5 bases stayed unmatched. The V gene's germline CDR1 is SGHNT and CDR2 YYREEE (reference sequence).

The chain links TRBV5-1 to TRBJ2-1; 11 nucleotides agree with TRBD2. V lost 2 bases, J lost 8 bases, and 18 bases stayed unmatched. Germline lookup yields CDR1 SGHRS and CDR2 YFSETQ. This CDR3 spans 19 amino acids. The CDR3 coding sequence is TGCGCCAGCAGCTTAACTAGCGGGAGCCCGCTGAAGGTTTTGCATGAGCAGTTCTTC. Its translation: CASSLTSGSPLKVLHEQFF.

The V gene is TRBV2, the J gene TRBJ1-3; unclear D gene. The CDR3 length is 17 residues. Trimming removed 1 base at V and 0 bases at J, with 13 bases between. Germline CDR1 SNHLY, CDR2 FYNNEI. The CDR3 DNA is TGTGCCAGCAGTGAAGAGGCCGGGAAAGCCTCTGGAAACACCATATATTTT. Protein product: CASSEEAGKASGNTIYF.